These T cell receptor beta chains were read from a single sample in a study of cytomegalovirus exposure and HLA in healthy donors. Assay used: immunoSEQ multiplex PCR; TCRdb lists only in-frame clones, some missing. In the table there are about 120,000 clones, approximately 80% of which are singletons. Sequences were obtained from PBMCs. These receptors originate from a woman under 40 in good health and CMV-seronegative. Both conserved end residues are part of each CDR3. The D gene is left open where the match is weak. Rows may omit the clone size; those that give it use once, few, many or a size class.

>TRBJ2-7|.|TRBV27|.
TGTGCCAGCATATTGCGACTGGGTCCCTACGAGCAGTACTTC
CASILRLGPYEQYF
>TRBJ1-4|.|TRBV9|TRBD1
TGTGCCAGCAGCGCCGGGACAGGGAAGGAAAAACTGTTTTTT
CASSAGTGKEKLFF
>TRBJ1-1|.|TRBV6-6|TRBD1
TGTGCCAGCAGTTTTTCTGGACAGGACACTGAAGCTTTCTTT
CASSFSGQDTEAFF
>TRBJ2-5|once|TRBV30|TRBD2
TGTGCCTGGAGTGATGGACTAGCGGAACAAGAGACCCAGTACTTC
CAWSDGLAEQETQYF
>TRBJ2-3|few|TRBV7-9|TRBD2
TGTGCCAGCTCAAATCCGGGACTAGCGGGAGGGAGCACAGATACGCAGTATTTT
CASSNPGLAGGSTDTQYF
>TRBJ2-7|.|TRBV6-6|.
TGTGCCAGCACCCACGGGTATCCCTCCTACGAGCAGTACTTC
CASTHGYPSYEQYF
>TRBJ2-1|.|TRBV11-2|TRBD1
TGTGCCAGCAGGCTAAGATCACAAGGGACAGTACCGATCAATGAGCAGTTCTTC
CASRLRSQGTVPINEQFF
>TRBJ2-5|few|TRBV4-1|TRBD2
TGCGCCAGCAGCCAAGATTTTTGGACTAGCGGGGGTCCTAGGACCCAGTACTTC
CASSQDFWTSGGPRTQYF
>TRBJ2-7|.|TRBV15|TRBD1
TGTGCCACCAGCAAGGGGGGACAGGGACCCTACGAGCAGTACTTC
CATSKGGQGPYEQYF
>TRBJ1-1|few|TRBV18|.
TGTGCCAGCTCACCACCGACGGGTTTGACCACTGAAGCTTTCTTT
CASSPPTGLTTEAFF
>TRBJ2-7|.|TRBV4-1|.
TGCGCCAGCAGCCAAGAAGGCAGGGAGGACGAGCAGTACTTC
CASSQEGREDEQYF
>TRBJ2-1|once|TRBV5-4|TRBD2
TGTGCCAGCAGCTTGGTTTTAACTAGCGGGGGTGAGCAGTTCTTC
CASSLVLTSGGEQFF
>TRBJ2-7|.|TRBV30|TRBD2
TGTGCCTGGAGTGGCCTACTCCGGACGGGGAGGGACGAGCAGTACTTC
CAWSGLLRTGRDEQYF
>TRBJ2-7|.|TRBV6-5|.
TGTGCCAGCAGCCGCGACAGCTACGAGCAGTACTTC
CASSRDSYEQYF
>TRBJ1-4|.|TRBV5-1|TRBD1
TGCGCCAGCAGCTTGAAGGGGGCAAATGAAAAACTGTTTTTT
CASSLKGANEKLFF
>TRBJ2-2|.|TRBV14|.
TGTGCCAGCAGCCAAGATCTGCCGGGCGGGGAGCTGTTTTTT
CASSQDLPGGELFF
>TRBJ1-2|.|TRBV30|.
TGTGCCTGGAGCAGGGGACACTATGGCTACACCTTC
CAWSRGHYGYTF
>TRBJ1-5|few|TRBV18|.
TGTGCCAGCTCACCAGCGACAGCGAATCAGCCCCAGCATTTT
CASSPATANQPQHF
>TRBJ1-2|.|TRBV6-1|.
TGTGCCAGCAGACAGGTTACCTATGGCTACACCTTC
CASRQVTYGYTF
>TRBJ1-2|few|TRBV15|.
TGTGCCACCAGCATCGACCCGGACAGTGGGGGTTATGGCTACACCTTC
CATSIDPDSGGYGYTF
>TRBJ1-1|.|TRBV7-6|.
TGTGCCAGCAGCCCCTCCAACACTCGGGACACTGAAGCTTTCTTT
CASSPSNTRDTEAFF
>TRBJ1-2|.|TRBV30|TRBD1
TGTGCCTGGAGTGTACAGCTCCTCCTGGACAGGCCTGGGTATGGCTACACCTTC
CAWSVQLLLDRPGYGYTF
>TRBJ1-5|few|TRBV18|.
TGTGCCAGCTCACCTGGCAGGCCCGCCTGGCCCCAGCATTTT
CASSPGRPAWPQHF
>TRBJ2-3|.|TRBV5-6|TRBD2
TGTGCCAGCAGATTTAGACTAGCGGGGGGGCCCTCAGATACGCAGTATTTT
CASRFRLAGGPSDTQYF
>TRBJ1-4|.|TRBV7-2|.
TGTGCCAGCAGCCGCCCGGCGGGCGGGGAAAAACTGTTTTTT
CASSRPAGGEKLFF
>TRBJ2-1|.|TRBV11-3|.
TGTGCCAGTACTAGCCGGGGGGCGTCCTACAATGAGCAGTTCTTC
CASTSRGASYNEQFF
>TRBJ1-3|once|TRBV7-9|.
TGTGCCAGCAGCTCCGGGACTCCCCAAAGAGGAAACACCATATATTTT
CASSSGTPQRGNTIYF
>TRBJ1-5|.|TRBV2|.
TGTGCCAGCGTCCCGCAGGGCGGCAGGCAGCCCCAGCATTTT
CASVPQGGRQPQHF
>TRBJ1-1|once|TRBV6-1|TRBD1
TGTGCCAGCAGTCTGGGCAGGGGGCGAACTGAAGCTTTCTTT
CASSLGRGRTEAFF
>TRBJ2-5|few|TRBV7-6|.
TGTGCCAGCAGCTTCAGAGGAGAGGTCCGAGAGACCCAGTACTTC
CASSFRGEVRETQYF
>TRBJ1-1|.|TRBV19|TRBD1
TGTGCCAGTAGTATATCAGGGGGCGTGAACACTGAAGCTTTCTTT
CASSISGGVNTEAFF
>TRBJ1-4|.|TRBV6-6|.
TGTGCCAGCAGTGGGGCCGAAAAACTGTTTTTT
CASSGAEKLFF
>TRBJ1-2|.|TRBV5-1|.
TGCGCCAGCAGCGCAGGGGACTATGGCTACACCTTC
CASSAGDYGYTF
>TRBJ1-5|.|TRBV18|.
TGTGCCAGCTCACCGGGAGGCAATCAGCCCCAGCATTTT
CASSPGGNQPQHF
>TRBJ1-1|few|TRBV5-1|TRBD1
TGCGCCAGCAGCTTGCCCGCACAGGGGCAGAACACTGAAGCTTTCTTT
CASSLPAQGQNTEAFF
>TRBJ1-5|.|TRBV7-2|TRBD1
TGTGCCAGCAGCATGGACAGGCTTTTAAATCAGCCCCAGCATTTT
CASSMDRLLNQPQHF
>TRBJ2-6|.|TRBV5-1|TRBD1
TGCGCCAGCAGCTATGGACAGGGGAACTCTGGGGCCAACGTCCTGACTTTC
CASSYGQGNSGANVLTF
>TRBJ2-3|.|TRBV30|.
TGTGCCTGGAGTTATGCAGGCTCATTCACAGATACGCAGTATTTT
CAWSYAGSFTDTQYF
>TRBJ2-1|.|TRBV30|TRBD2
TGTGCCTGGTTCACTAGCGGACCCTACAATGAGCAGTTCTTC
CAWFTSGPYNEQFF
>TRBJ1-2|.|TRBV6-1|.
TGTGCCACCCCTCTGAGGCTGGGGCTATATGGCTACACCTTC
CATPLRLGLYGYTF
>TRBJ1-2|few|TRBV30|TRBD1
TGTGCCTGGAGTTTCCTGGGCAGGGGGATTGATGGCTACACCTTC
CAWSFLGRGIDGYTF
>TRBJ2-1|.|TRBV7-8|.
TGTGCCAGCAGCTTTGGGGAGGACCATGAGCAGTTCTTC
CASSFGEDHEQFF
>TRBJ1-5|.|TRBV6-1|.
TGTGCCAGCAGCCCCAGCGTGGGTCAGCCCCAGCATTTT
CASSPSVGQPQHF
>TRBJ1-5|once|TRBV30|TRBD1
TGTGCCTGGAGCCTCGCCGACAGGGACAATCAGCCCCAGCATTTT
CAWSLADRDNQPQHF
>TRBJ1-1|.|TRBV30|.
TGTGCCTGGGTTCCCGGGCAGCGGGACGCTGAAGCTTTCTTT
CAWVPGQRDAEAFF
>TRBJ1-2|few|TRBV6-5|.
TGTGCCACGAACAAGGGACTCCGCCACAATGGCTACACCTTC
CATNKGLRHNGYTF
>TRBJ1-2|.|TRBV27|TRBD1
TGTGCCAGCAGGGGACAGCCAAGTGGCTACACCTTC
CASRGQPSGYTF
>TRBJ2-2|.|TRBV7-2|TRBD1
TGTGCCAGCAGCCAAATGGACAGGGGGTATTATGGCACCGGGGAGCTGTTTTTT
CASSQMDRGYYGTGELFF